The TCR beta chain under discussion was sequenced for a study of shared clonotypes between healthy human individuals. Overall study findings and caveats: Represented genetic and exposure-history diversity was restricted by having few donors.

A note on this clone: The antigen is undetermined.

Here immunoSEQ multiplex PCR was the method, and the copy in TCRdb shows in-frame clones only, minus some. The sample includes 470,000 or so clones, about 72% of them seen just once. Per germline, CDR1 SNHLY and CDR2 FYNNEI. CDR3 size: 12 residues. The V end was cut by 5 bases, the J end by 7 bases, with 9 bases between. V gene TRBV2 combines with J gene TRBJ2-1; D is undetermined. The clonotype comes from a woman between 35 and 50 years old in good health. Some clones in this sample may be carry-over from other donors' samples. Material: PBMCs. The CDR3 DNA reads as TGTGCCAGCAGTCGCCTAGTGAATGAGCAGTTCTTC. It translates to CASSRLVNEQFF.